Detailed here is one T cell receptor beta chain. The sample is drawn from a study of blood T cell repertoires in COVID-19. Overall study: Sample material is recorded as cDNA or gDNA derived from T cells, B-cell-depleted T cells, or PBMCs.

The germline V gene has CDR1 SGHAT and CDR2 FQNNGV. The CDR3 consists of 16 residues. V trimming: 4 bases; J trimming: 7 bases; junction bases outside the gene matches: 9. Generated by immunoSEQ multiplex PCR, the TCRdb table keeps only in-frame clones and is missing some. This sample has 85,000 to 120,000 clones, with 75% to 85% found just once. The clonotype originates from a man aged 80 or over with COVID-19, enrolled during active disease. Material for sequencing was peripheral blood. The J gene is TRBJ2-2, the V gene TRBV11-2, with 10 bases identical to TRBD2. In nucleotides, the CDR3 is TGTGCCAGCAGCTCCCGACTAGCGGGCCTGCTCGGGGAGCTGTTTTTT. It codes for CASSSRLAGLLGELFF.